Below, one T cell receptor beta chain is given with its context. Amplified TCR beta CDR3 regions came from RNA transcripts. The primer set for the first-round RT-PCR of the TCR CDR3 was HTBI. TCRdb re-analysed the multiplex PCR reads in MiXCR, keeping a single row per CDR3 protein. The sample has around 450,000 distinct CDR3 sequences; around a sixth are singletons. The entry originates in a study of T cells in Graves' hyperthyroidism and ophthalmopathy. The CDR3 extends over 14 amino acids. Germline CDR1 is SGHAT and CDR2 is FQNNGV. V lost 2 bases and J lost 2, with 9 bases in between. The origin of this receptor is a woman under 30 with Graves' hyperthyroidism. This chain links TRBV11-2 with TRBJ1-1, with D tentatively TRBD1 (5 bases). Input material: blood. DNA for the CDR3: TGTGCCAGCAGCTTAATGCAGGGAAACACTGAAGCTTTCTTT. Translation gives CASSLMQGNTEAFF.